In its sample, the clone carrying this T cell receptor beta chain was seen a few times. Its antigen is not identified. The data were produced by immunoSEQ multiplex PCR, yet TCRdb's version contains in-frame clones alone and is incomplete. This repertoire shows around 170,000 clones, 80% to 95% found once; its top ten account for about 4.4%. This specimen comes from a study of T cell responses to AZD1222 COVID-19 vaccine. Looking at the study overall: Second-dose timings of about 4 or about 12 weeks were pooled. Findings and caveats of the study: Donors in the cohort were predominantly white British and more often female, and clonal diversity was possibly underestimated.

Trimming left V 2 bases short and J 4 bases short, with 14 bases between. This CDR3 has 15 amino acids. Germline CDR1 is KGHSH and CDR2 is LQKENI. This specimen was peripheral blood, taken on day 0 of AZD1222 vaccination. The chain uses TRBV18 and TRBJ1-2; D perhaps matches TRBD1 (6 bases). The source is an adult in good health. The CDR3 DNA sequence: TGTGCCAGCTCACCATTCCCGGGGGCCTCCTATGGCTACACCTTC. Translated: CASSPFPGASYGYTF. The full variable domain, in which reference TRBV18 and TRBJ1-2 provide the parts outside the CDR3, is NAGVMQNPRHLVRRRGQEARLRCSPMKGHSHVYWYRQLPEEGLKFMVYLQKENIIDESGMPKERFSAEFPKEGPSILRIQQVVRGDSAAYFCASSPFPGASYGYTFGSGTRLTVV.